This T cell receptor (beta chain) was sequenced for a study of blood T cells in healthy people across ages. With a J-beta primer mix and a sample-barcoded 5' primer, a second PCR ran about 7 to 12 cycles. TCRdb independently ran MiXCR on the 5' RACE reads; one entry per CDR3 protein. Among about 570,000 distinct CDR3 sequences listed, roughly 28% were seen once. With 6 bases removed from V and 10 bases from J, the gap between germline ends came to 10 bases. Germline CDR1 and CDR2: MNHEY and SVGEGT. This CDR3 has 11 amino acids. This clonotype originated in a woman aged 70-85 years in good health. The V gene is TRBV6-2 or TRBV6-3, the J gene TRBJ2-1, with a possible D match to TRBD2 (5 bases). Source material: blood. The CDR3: CASRTSGEQFF. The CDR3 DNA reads TGTGCCAGCAGAACAAGCGGAGAGCAGTTCTTC.